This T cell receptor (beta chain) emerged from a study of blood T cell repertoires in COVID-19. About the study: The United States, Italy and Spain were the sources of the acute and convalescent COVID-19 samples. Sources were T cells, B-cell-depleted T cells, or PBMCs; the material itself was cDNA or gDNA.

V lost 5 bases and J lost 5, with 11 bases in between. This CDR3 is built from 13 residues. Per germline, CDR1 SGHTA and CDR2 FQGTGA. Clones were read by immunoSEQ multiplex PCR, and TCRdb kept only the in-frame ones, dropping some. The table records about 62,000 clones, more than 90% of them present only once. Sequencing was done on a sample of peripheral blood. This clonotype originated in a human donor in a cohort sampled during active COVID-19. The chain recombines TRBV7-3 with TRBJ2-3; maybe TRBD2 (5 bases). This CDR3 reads CASSLPGGDTQYF. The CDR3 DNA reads TGTGCCAGCAGCCTACCCGGAGGAGATACGCAGTATTTT.